The 22 T cell receptor beta chains in this list originate from one sample, sequenced in a study of CD8 T cells in Susac syndrome. Reverse transcription of about 0.45 to 1 ug RNA was carried out with random hexamers. TCRdb re-derived calls from the immunoSEQ multiplex PCR reads in MiXCR, one entry per CDR3 protein. The table lists 150,000 to 200,000 distinct CDR3 sequences, around 94% of them singletons, with 0.1% to 0.13% in the top ten. Source material: CD4+ T cells from PBMCs. The receptors derive from a human donor with Susac syndrome.

The chain employs TRBV28 and TRBJ1-5; 8 bases are shared with TRBD1. This CDR3 is built from 16 residues. J gave up 0 bases and V 4 bases, and 5 bases lay outside the gene matches. Per germline, CDR1 MDHEN and CDR2 SYDVKM. Here the CDR3 reads CASSSRQGNSNQPQHF. DNA of the CDR3: TGTGCCAGCAGTTCCAGACAGGGGAATAGCAATCAGCCCCAGCATTTT.

This rearrangement joins TRBV7-2 to TRBJ1-4; no definite D call. The CDR3 length is 14 residues. CDR1 and CDR2 (germline): SGHTA, FQGNSA. Trimming removed 2 bases at V and 8 bases at J, with 12 bases between. The CDR3 bases are TGTGCCAGCAGCTTATCCGGGGTAGGGGAAAAACTGTTTTTT. It specifies CASSLSGVGEKLFF.

In DNA, the CDR3 is TGTGCCAGCAGCTCCCCGCGACAGGGGGCTCCCTATGGCTACACCTTC. Amino acids: CASSSPRQGAPYGYTF. The V and J genes are TRBV6-1 and TRBJ1-2, with 10 bases identical to TRBD1. This CDR3 is 16 amino acids long. Trimming removed 6 bases from V and 4 bases from J; junction bases left unmatched: 11. Germline loops: CDR1 MNHNS, CDR2 SASEGT.

The sample holds one count of this clonotype. This chain connects TRBV4-1 to TRBJ2-2; the match to TRBD2 covers 9 bases. The V gene end was trimmed by 0 bases and the J gene end by 6 bases; junction bases not matched to a gene: 8. The CDR3 sequence is 17 residues long. Germline V CDR1 and CDR2: MGHRA, YSYEKL. CDR3 DNA: TGCGCCAGCAGCCAAGAGCGTGGCGGGGGGGCCCCCGGGGAGCTGTTTTTT. It is translated as CASSQERGGGAPGELFF.

J is TRBJ2-2 and V is TRBV19; D is perhaps TRBD1 (5 bases). The CDR3 consists of 17 residues. Trimming pared 1 base from V and 4 bases from J, leaving 16 bases between. Germline-derived CDR1 and CDR2 are LNHDA and SQIVND (reference sequence). CDR3 residues: CASSIGYGRVGTGELFF. The CDR3 bases are TGTGCCAGTAGTATAGGGTATGGCAGGGTCGGCACCGGGGAGCTGTTTTTT. The full variable domain, its missing parts supplied by reference TRBV19 and TRBJ2-2, is DGGITQSPKYLFRKEGQNVTLSCEQNLNHDAMYWYRQDPGQGLRLIYYSQIVNDFQKGDIAEGYSVSREKKESFPLTVTSAQKNPTAFYLCASSIGYGRVGTGELFFGEGSRLTVL.

V gene TRBV29-1 combines with J gene TRBJ2-5; D not certain. Per the germline V gene, CDR1 is SQVTM and CDR2 is ANQGSEA. Trimming left V 7 bases short and J 0 bases short, with 15 bases between. The CDR3 runs to 14 residues. The CDR3 bases are TGCAGCGCTTCAGATTCCCTTAACCAAGAGACCCAGTACTTC. The encoded protein is CSASDSLNQETQYF.

As for this clonotype: The junction departs from germline at one end; a sequencing error may be responsible. The V gene is TRBV25-1, the J gene TRBJ2-3; D gene uncertain. Germline V gives CDR1 MGHDK, CDR2 SYGVNS. The CDR3 sequence is 14 residues long. The CDR3 nucleotides are TGTGCCAGCAGTGGGAGACATGGCACGGATACGCAGTATTTT. Residues: CASSGRHGTDTQYF.

This clonotype came up once. The chain is built from TRBV30 and TRBJ1-2, with no clear D. This CDR3 is 13 amino acids long. With 5 bases removed from V and 2 bases from J, the gap between germline ends came to 12 bases. Germline lookup yields CDR1 GTSNPN and CDR2 SVGIG (reference sequence). This CDR3 reads CAWALVGNYGYTF. The CDR3, as DNA: TGTGCCTGGGCCTTGGTGGGGAACTATGGCTACACCTTC.

V gene TRBV20-1 combines with J gene TRBJ2-3; 12 bases are a match to TRBD2. Unmatched junction bases numbered 12, after V lost 6 bases and J lost 5 bases. Germline V gene sequence: CDR1 DFQATT, CDR2 SNEGSKA (reference sequence). CDR3 length: 16 residues. The DNA for the CDR3 is TGCAGTGCCCCACCCCGACTAGCGGGGGATTTAGATACGCAGTATTTT. This encodes CSAPPRLAGDLDTQYF.

The J gene is TRBJ1-2, the V gene TRBV7-9, with 8 bases aligning to TRBD1. V was pared by 5 bases and J by 5 bases, with 4 bases of the junction left unmatched. CDR1 and CDR2 from the germline V gene are SEHNR and FQNEAQ (reference sequence). This CDR3 comprises 13 residues. CDR3 bases: TGTGCCAGCAGCGTGGACAGGGTGTATGGCTACACCTTC. It encodes CASSVDRVYGYTF.

This chain links TRBV9 with TRBJ2-7, with D unclear. CDR1 is SGDLS, CDR2 YYNGEE, per germline. CDR3 length equals 14 residues. V was trimmed by 0 bases and J by 0 bases, leaving 7 bases between them. In DNA, the CDR3 is TGTGCCAGCAGCGTAGACCCAGACTCCTACGAGCAGTACTTC. Translated: CASSVDPDSYEQYF. Complete variable domain (other parts from reference TRBV9 and TRBJ2-7): DSGVTQTPKHLITATGQRVTLRCSPRSGDLSVYWYQQSLDQGLQFLIQYYNGEERAKGNILERFSAQQFPDLHSELNLSSLELGDSALYFCASSVDPDSYEQYFGPGTRLTVT.

This clonotype has just one count. V gene TRBV5-4 combines with J gene TRBJ2-7; no clear D gene. This CDR3 spans 14 amino acids. V lost 5 bases and J 6 bases, leaving 18 bases between the germline ends. Germline V CDR1 and CDR2: SGHNT, YYREEE (reference sequence). As DNA, the CDR3 is TGTGCCAGCAGTCCCATGGGTCAAAGCCCCGAGCAGTACTTC. This gives the protein CASSPMGQSPEQYF.

The chain couples TRBV20-1 to TRBJ1-6; weak D call: TRBD1 (6 bases). CDR1 and CDR2 (germline): DFQATT, SNEGSKA (reference sequence). The V gene lost 6 bases and the J gene lost 7 bases, with 13 bases spanning the gap. This CDR3 spans 13 amino acids. CDR3 nucleotide sequence: TGCAGTGCATGGACAGAGCCAAATTCACCCCTCCACTTT. This translates into CSAWTEPNSPLHF.

This clonotype was observed a single time. The chain couples TRBV5-1 to TRBJ2-7, with D perhaps matching TRBD1 or TRBD2 (5 bases each). The CDR3 runs 14 residues. With 6 bases removed from V and 2 bases from J, the gap between germline ends came to 15 bases. Germline V gene data show CDR1 as SGHRS and CDR2 as YFSETQ. The CDR3 nucleotides read TGCGCCAGCACCAGGGACGGTTCGACCTACGAGCAGTACTTC. Translation: CASTRDGSTYEQYF. The full variable domain, with the rest looked up from reference TRBV5-1 and TRBJ2-7, is KAGVTQTPRYLIKTRGQQVTLSCSPISGHRSVSWYQQTPGQGLQFLFEYFSETQRNKGNFPGRFSGRQFSNSRSEMNVSTLELGDSALYLCASTRDGSTYEQYFGPGTRLTVT.

This chain connects TRBV20-1 to TRBJ2-5, with 11 bases fitting TRBD1. The trim removed 5 bases at V and 5 bases at J, leaving 10 bases unmatched. This CDR3 contains 15 residues. Germline V gene sequence: CDR1 DFQATT, CDR2 SNEGSKA (reference sequence). As DNA, the CDR3 is TGCAGTGCTCTACGCGGGACAGGGGGTGGGGAGACCCAGTACTTC. This encodes CSALRGTGGGETQYF.

The chain carries TRBV7-2 and TRBJ1-1, with D tentatively TRBD1 (6 bases). V was clipped by 1 base and J by 5 bases, with 14 bases between them. The CDR3 is made up of 15 amino acids. The germline gives CDR1 SGHTA, CDR2 FQGNSA. The CDR3 DNA sequence: TGTGCCAGCAGCTTAGTTTCGGGGGCGTGGACTGAAGCTTTCTTT. This encodes CASSLVSGAWTEAFF.

The CDR3 coding sequence is TGCGCCAGCAGCTCTGGTAGCCTAGCACAAGAGACCCAGTACTTC. Protein product: CASSSGSLAQETQYF. The genes are TRBV5-1 and TRBJ2-5, with D maybe TRBD2 (5 bases). Trimming removed 3 bases at V and 2 bases at J, with 14 bases between. CDR1 and CDR2 (germline): SGHRS, YFSETQ. CDR3 length: 15 amino acids.

The rearrangement links TRBV6-2 or TRBV6-3 to TRBJ2-1; 10 bases are a match to TRBD1. This CDR3 region has 13 residues. CDR1 and CDR2 from the germline V gene are MNHEY and SVGEGT. V shed 0 bases and J 14 bases; nucleotides not matched to a gene: 4. In nucleotides, the CDR3 is TGTGCCAGCAGTTACTCGACGGGGACAGGGGAGTTCTTC. Translating gives CASSYSTGTGEFF.

Here the CDR3 reads CSVAAGTTDTQYF. The CDR3 DNA reads TGCAGCGTTGCGGCAGGGACCACAGATACGCAGTATTTT. The rearrangement uses TRBV29-1 and TRBJ2-3; possibly TRBD1 or TRBD2 for D (5 bases each). The germline V and J ends were trimmed by 4 bases and 2 bases, with 10 bases remaining between them. This CDR3 contains 13 residues. The germline CDR1 and CDR2 sequences are SQVTM and ANQGSEA.

V and J are TRBV20-1 and TRBJ2-5, with a tentative D call TRBD1 (6 bases). CDR3 length equals 12 residues. The germline gives CDR1 DFQATT, CDR2 SNEGSKA (reference sequence). V lost 6 bases and J lost 5, with 13 bases in between. For the CDR3, the DNA is TGCAGTGCAGGGGGTAGCTCGGAGACCCAGTACTTC. Protein product: CSAGGSSETQYF.

J is TRBJ2-2 and V is TRBV12-3 or TRBV12-4, with D unclear. V lost 6 bases and J 7 bases, leaving 15 bases between the germline ends. The CDR3 totals 14 residues. The CDR3, as DNA: TGTGCCAGCAGCCTCGGAACGTGGAACGGGGAGCTGTTTTTT. It is translated as CASSLGTWNGELFF.

The chain has TRBV19 and TRBJ1-1; the match to TRBD1 covers 7 bases. Per germline, CDR1 LNHDA and CDR2 SQIVND (reference sequence). This CDR3 region has 19 residues. Losses at the gene ends were 6 bases for V and 0 bases for J; bases not matched to a gene: 19. CDR3 bases: TGTGCCAGTAGCCCCCTAGGACAGGCGATCTCCCTCATGAACACTGAAGCTTTCTTT. Protein product: CASSPLGQAISLMNTEAFF. The variable domain in full, with the rest retrieved from reference TRBV19 and TRBJ1-1, is DGGITQSPKYLFRKEGQNVTLSCEQNLNHDAMYWYRQDPGQGLRLIYYSQIVNDFQKGDIAEGYSVSREKKESFPLTVTSAQKNPTAFYLCASSPLGQAISLMNTEAFFGQGTRLTVV.